This T cell receptor beta chain was profiled in a study of blood T cell repertoires in COVID-19. Study in general: Nucleic acid was either cDNA or gDNA, and it came from T cells, B-cell-depleted T cells, or PBMCs.

In the authors' methods: The assay estimated nucleated cells by amplifying reference gene primers. TCRdb's table, derived via immunoSEQ multiplex PCR, lists solely in-frame clones and lacks some. V, J and clone size are taken as reported in that table, and D and trimming were inferred from the DNA itself. This table holds about 370,000 clones, 80% to 90% found once. Participant-given clinical history determined each cohort assignment. Either two negative PCRs, clearance, or symptom resolution qualified Cohort 3 donors as recovered. This clone has only a few counts. This CDR3 has 13 residues. V was cut by 3 bases and J by 4 bases, with 10 bases left in between.

The sequenced material came from PBMCs or T cells enriched from blood (not recorded which). The chain is built from TRBV12-3 or TRBV12-4 and TRBJ2-7, with a possible D match to TRBD1 (6 bases). This TCR derives from a man younger than 35 who had recovered from COVID-19. The CDR3 nucleotides are TGTGCCAGCAGTTTCAGGGGCCGGTACGAGCAGTACTTC. It encodes CASSFRGRYEQYF.